Each of the 18 T cell receptor beta chains below was sequenced from the same sample in a study of shared clonotypes between healthy human individuals. Profiling relied on immunoSEQ multiplex PCR, and the TCRdb table lists in-frame clones only, not all of them. The sample contains hundreds of thousands of clones, roughly 70% of which appear only once. Material for sequencing was memory CD4+ T cells sorted from blood. Subset noted: CD45RA-negative fraction. The receptor set was obtained from a woman aged 25 to 39 in good health.

This clone has more than one count but fewer than ten. The J gene is TRBJ2-7, the V gene TRBV4-1, with TRBD1 matching over 9 bases. CDR3 size: 15 residues. Germline V CDR1 and CDR2: MGHRA, YSYEKL. Unmatched junction bases numbered 10, after V lost 4 bases and J lost 6 bases. The CDR3 nucleotides read TGCGCCAGCAGCCCTACAGGGGGCGCTTCAGGCGAGCAGTACTTC. Protein sequence: CASSPTGGASGEQYF.

This clone has more than one count but fewer than ten. The V gene is TRBV30, the J gene TRBJ2-2; D could derive from TRBD1 or TRBD2 (5 bases each). Germline V CDR1 and CDR2: GTSNPN, SVGIG (reference sequence). There are 14 residues in the CDR3. Trimming stripped 4 bases from V and 1 base from J, with 10 bases between. In nucleotides, the CDR3 is TGTGCCTGGAACCGGGACCTGAACACCGGGGAGCTGTTTTTT. It is translated as CAWNRDLNTGELFF.

The CDR3 loop is CASNPSGPRPTGELFF. CDR3 coding DNA: TGTGCCAGTAACCCTTCCGGGCCACGACCCACCGGGGAGCTGTTTTTT. This chain links TRBV19 with TRBJ2-2; D call uncertain. Trimming removed 7 bases at V and 4 bases at J, with 19 bases between. This CDR3 is 16 amino acids long. Germline CDR1 and CDR2: LNHDA and SQIVND (reference sequence).

This clone was recorded a few times. The V call is TRBV11-2, the J call TRBJ2-7, with D possibly matching TRBD2 (6 bases). Trimming took off 11 bases at V and 2 bases at J, with 19 bases between the two ends. This CDR3 region has 14 residues. Germline V lookup: CDR1 SGHAT, CDR2 FQNNGV. The CDR3 loop reads CASEGGGSPYEQYF. The DNA for the CDR3 is TGTGCCTCGGAGGGCGGCGGGTCCCCCTACGAGCAGTACTTC. Based on the CDR3 plus reference TRBV11-2 and TRBJ2-7, the full variable domain is EAGVAQSPRYKIIEKRQSVAFWCNPISGHATLYWYQQILGQGPKLLIQFQNNGVVDDSQLPKDRFSAERLKGVDSTLKIQPAKLEDSAVYLCASEGGGSPYEQYFGPGTRLTVT.

This clone was seen a few times. The chain joins TRBV30 to TRBJ2-7; tentatively, D is TRBD1 (6 bases). The CDR3 loop spans 21 amino acids. The germline V gene encodes CDR1 GTSNPN and CDR2 SVGIG (reference sequence). The V gene lost 0 bases and the J gene lost 7 bases, with 37 bases spanning the gap. The CDR3 sequence is CAWSVLPGSWGRATGDGEQYF. The CDR3 region has the DNA TGTGCCTGGAGTGTACTTCCGGGAAGCTGGGGGCGGGCGACCGGGGATGGAGAGCAGTACTTC.

The chain uses TRBV5-1 and TRBJ2-5, with TRBD2 identical over 11 bases. This CDR3 contains 17 residues. The V segment lost 0 bases and the J segment 5 bases; nucleotides outside the gene matches: 9. Germline-derived CDR1 and CDR2 are SGHRS and YFSETQ. CDR3: CASSLGTLAGGRETQYF. The CDR3 DNA reads TGCGCCAGCAGCTTGGGTACTCTAGCGGGAGGCAGGGAGACCCAGTACTTC. Full variable domain (missing parts from reference TRBV5-1 and TRBJ2-5): KAGVTQTPRYLIKTRGQQVTLSCSPISGHRSVSWYQQTPGQGLQFLFEYFSETQRNKGNFPGRFSGRQFSNSRSEMNVSTLELGDSALYLCASSLGTLAGGRETQYFGPGTRLLVL.

The V and J genes are TRBV7-2 and TRBJ2-1, with TRBD2 matching over 7 bases. V lost 5 bases, J lost 8 bases, and 6 bases stayed unmatched. There are 13 residues in the CDR3. Germline V lookup: CDR1 SGHTA, CDR2 FQGNSA. CDR3 coding DNA: TGTGCCAGCAGCGACGGGACTATCTATGAGCAGTTCTTC. Encoded protein: CASSDGTIYEQFF.

The V and J genes are TRBV2 and TRBJ1-1; 7 bases align to TRBD1. Germline V gene lookup returns CDR1 SNHLY and CDR2 FYNNEI. The CDR3 length is 14 residues. The J segment lost 5 bases and the V segment lost 6 bases, leaving 9 bases of the junction unmatched. The CDR3 coding sequence is TGTGCCAGCAGGGACGGAGGGGGCCATACTGAAGCTTTCTTT. Translated, it gives CASRDGGGHTEAFF.

The gene calls are TRBV29-1 and TRBJ2-1; 8 bases line up with TRBD2. V was pared by 0 bases and J by 8 bases, with 15 bases of the junction left unmatched. Germline-derived CDR1 and CDR2 are SQVTM and ANQGSEA. The CDR3 has 17 amino acids. The CDR3: CSVEDAPASREVYEQFF. The CDR3 DNA sequence: TGCAGCGTTGAAGATGCCCCGGCCTCGCGGGAGGTATATGAGCAGTTCTTC.

This sequence joins TRBV7-9 and TRBJ2-7; D tentatively reads TRBD1 or TRBD2 (5 bases each). Germline V gene data show CDR1 as SEHNR and CDR2 as FQNEAQ (reference sequence). V gave up 5 bases and J gave up 3 bases, with 14 bases separating them. This CDR3 is built from 14 residues. CDR3 sequence: CASSPPGSLYEQYF. In DNA, the CDR3 is TGTGCCAGCAGCCCCCCAGGGAGCCTCTACGAGCAGTACTTC.

The chain recombines TRBV19 with TRBJ1-1; no clear D gene. Trimming cost V 5 bases and J 1 base, with 11 bases left between them. The germline V gene has CDR1 LNHDA and CDR2 SQIVND (reference sequence). The CDR3 covers 14 residues. This CDR3 is CASSSSDWNTEAFF. The CDR3 nucleotides read TGTGCCAGTAGTTCCTCCGATTGGAACACTGAAGCTTTCTTT.

This rearrangement joins TRBV4-1 to TRBJ2-3, with D unresolved. The CDR3 length is 15 residues. Germline V gene sequence: CDR1 MGHRA, CDR2 YSYEKL. Trimming removed 3 bases from V and 4 bases from J, with 14 bases in between. Here the CDR3 reads CASSHPMRSPDTQYF. The CDR3 DNA is TGCGCCAGCAGCCATCCCATGAGATCCCCAGATACGCAGTATTTT.

This sequence joins TRBV6-1 and TRBJ2-2; perhaps TRBD2 as D (6 bases). V was shortened by 7 bases and J by 4 bases, with 13 bases between the two germline ends. CDR1 MNHNS and CDR2 SASEGT come from the germline V gene. CDR3 length equals 14 residues. The CDR3 is CASIQDGSTGELFF. CDR3 in DNA: TGTGCCAGCATCCAAGACGGGAGCACCGGGGAGCTGTTTTTT.

The rearrangement links TRBV29-1 to TRBJ1-1, with 8 bases lining up with TRBD1. This CDR3 region has 13 residues. Germline assignment: CDR1 SQVTM and CDR2 ANQGSEA. Trimming took 7 bases from V and 0 from J; bases not matched to a gene: 4. The CDR3 DNA reads as TGCAGCGCCGCGGGACAGGTGAACACTGAAGCTTTCTTT. This sequence encodes CSAAGQVNTEAFF. Full variable domain (rest looked up from reference TRBV29-1 and TRBJ1-1): SAVISQKPSRDICQRGTSLTIQCQVDSQVTMMFWYRQQPGQSLTLIATANQGSEATYESGFVIDKFPISRPNLTFSTLTVSNMSPEDSSIYLCSAAGQVNTEAFFGQGTRLTVV.

The J gene is TRBJ2-5, the V gene TRBV28; TRBD2 might be the D (6 bases). Gene TRBJ2-7 matches the end of the DNA better, so the J call may be wrong. Germline V gives CDR1 MDHEN, CDR2 SYDVKM. This CDR3 has 14 amino acids. CDR3 in DNA: TGTGCCAGCAGCCAAGGCGGGGTAAAATACGAGCAGTACTTC. It is translated as CASSQGGVKYEQYF.

This rearrangement joins TRBV5-4 to TRBJ2-7, with D maybe TRBD1 (8 bases). Germline CDR1 reads SGHNT; CDR2 reads YYREEE (reference sequence). Trimming took off 4 bases at V and 4 bases at J, with 15 bases between the two ends. CDR3 size: 14 residues. The CDR3 bases are TGTGCCAGCAGCCCTGACAGGGGAGGGTACGAGCAGTACTTC. This sequence encodes CASSPDRGGYEQYF. Looking up the rest from reference TRBV5-4 and TRBJ2-7 gives the full variable domain: ETGVTQSPTHLIKTRGQQVTLRCSSQSGHNTVSWYQQALGQGPQFIFQYYREEENGRGNFPPRFSGLQFPNYSSELNVNALELDDSALYLCASSPDRGGYEQYFGPGTRLTVT.

Regarding this clone: Other DNA sequences in this specimen translate into the identical CDR3. This chain links TRBV7-8 with TRBJ1-4; a weak D match, TRBD1 (5 bases). V lost 2 bases, J lost 4 bases, and 8 bases lay in between. The CDR3 is made up of 14 amino acids. Germline V lookup: CDR1 SGHVS, CDR2 FQNEAQ. Written as DNA, the CDR3 is TGTGCCAGCAGCTTACAGGGCCTTAATGAAAAACTGTTTTTT. Protein product: CASSLQGLNEKLFF. The full variable domain, rest sourced from reference TRBV7-8 and TRBJ1-4, is GAGVSQSPRYKVAKRGQDVALRCDPISGHVSLFWYQQALGQGPEFLTYFQNEAQLDKSGLPSDRFFAERPEGSVSTLKIQRTQQEDSAVYLCASSLQGLNEKLFFGSGTQLSVL.

This clone came up once. A read error is possible here, since a much larger clone lies one base away. The gene calls are TRBV4-1 and TRBJ2-5; TRBD2 matches at 12 bases. Germline V gene data show CDR1 as MGHRA and CDR2 as YSYEKL. The CDR3 sequence is 15 residues long. CDR3 nucleotides: TGCGCCAGCAGCCAAGAGACTAGCGGGAGAAAGACCCGGTACTTC. It yields the protein CASSQETSGRKTRYF.